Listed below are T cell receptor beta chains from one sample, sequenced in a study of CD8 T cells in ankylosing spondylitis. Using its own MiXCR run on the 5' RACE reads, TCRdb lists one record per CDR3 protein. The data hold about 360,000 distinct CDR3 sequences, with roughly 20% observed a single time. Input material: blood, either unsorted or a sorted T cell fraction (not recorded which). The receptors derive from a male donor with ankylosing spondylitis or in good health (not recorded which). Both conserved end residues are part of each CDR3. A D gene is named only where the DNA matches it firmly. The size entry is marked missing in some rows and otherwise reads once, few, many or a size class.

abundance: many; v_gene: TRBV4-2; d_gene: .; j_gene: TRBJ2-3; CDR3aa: CASSQEEGFLTDTQYF; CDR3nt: TGTGCCAGCAGCCAGGAGGAGGGGTTTTTGACAGATACGCAGTATTTT
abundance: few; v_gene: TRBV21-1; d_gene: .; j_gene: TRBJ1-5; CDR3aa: CASSKGRGLGQPQHF; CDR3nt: TGTGCCAGCAGCAAGGGCAGGGGGCTTGGTCAGCCCCAGCATTTT
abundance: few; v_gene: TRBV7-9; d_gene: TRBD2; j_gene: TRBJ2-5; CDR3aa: CASRHGLAGADQETQYF; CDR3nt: TGTGCCAGCAGACACGGACTAGCGGGGGCGGACCAAGAGACCCAGTACTTC
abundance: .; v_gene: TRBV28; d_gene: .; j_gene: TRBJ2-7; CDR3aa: CASSSTLAYEQYF; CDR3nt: TGTGCCAGCAGTTCAACCCTAGCGTACGAGCAGTACTTC
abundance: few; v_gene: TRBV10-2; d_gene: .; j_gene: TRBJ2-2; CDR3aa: CASSATVSPNTGELFF; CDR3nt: TGCGCCAGCAGTGCAACAGTATCCCCGAACACCGGGGAGCTGTTTTTT
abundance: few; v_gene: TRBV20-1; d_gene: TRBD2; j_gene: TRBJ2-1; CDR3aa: CSARDIGGALDNEQFF; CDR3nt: TGCAGTGCTAGAGATATCGGGGGGGCTCTGGACAATGAGCAGTTCTTC
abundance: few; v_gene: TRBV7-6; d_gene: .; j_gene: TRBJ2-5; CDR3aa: CASSPLEGGFAETQYF; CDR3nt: TGTGCCAGCAGCCCCCTAGAGGGGGGGTTTGCAGAGACCCAGTACTTC
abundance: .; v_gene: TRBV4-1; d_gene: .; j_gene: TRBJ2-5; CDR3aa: CASSQANRVGETQYF; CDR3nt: TGCGCCAGCAGCCAAGCCAACAGGGTGGGAGAGACCCAGTACTTC
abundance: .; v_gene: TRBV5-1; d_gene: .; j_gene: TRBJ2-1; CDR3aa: CASSSYYYNEQFF; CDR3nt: TGCGCCAGCAGCTCCTACTACTACAATGAGCAGTTCTTC
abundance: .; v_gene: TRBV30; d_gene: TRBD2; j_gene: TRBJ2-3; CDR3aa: CAWSPSGGTQYF; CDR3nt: TGTGCCTGGAGCCCAAGCGGGGGTACGCAGTATTTT
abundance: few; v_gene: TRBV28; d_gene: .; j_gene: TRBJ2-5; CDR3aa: CASSLSRISNQETQYF; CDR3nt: TGTGCCAGCAGTTTATCCCGTATTTCCAACCAAGAGACCCAGTACTTC
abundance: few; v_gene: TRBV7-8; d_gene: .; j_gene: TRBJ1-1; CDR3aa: CASSLYVGTEAFF; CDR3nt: TGTGCCAGCAGCTTATATGTCGGGACTGAAGCTTTCTTT
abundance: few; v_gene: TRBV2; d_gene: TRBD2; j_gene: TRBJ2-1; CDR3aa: CASNPGGNEQFF; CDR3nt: TGTGCCAGCAACCCGGGGGGCAATGAGCAGTTCTTC
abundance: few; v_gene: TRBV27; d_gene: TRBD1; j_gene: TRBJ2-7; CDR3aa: CASRTTGVYEQYF; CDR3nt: TGTGCCAGCAGAACCACAGGGGTCTACGAGCAGTACTTC
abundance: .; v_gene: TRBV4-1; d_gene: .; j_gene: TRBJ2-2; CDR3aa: CASSQPSGWWTGELFF; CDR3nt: TGCGCCAGCAGCCAACCCTCAGGGTGGTGGACCGGGGAGCTGTTTTTT
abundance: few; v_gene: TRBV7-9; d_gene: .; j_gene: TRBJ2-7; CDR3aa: CASSLPGATYEQYF; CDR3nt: TGTGCCAGCAGCTTACCCGGGGCAACCTACGAGCAGTACTTC
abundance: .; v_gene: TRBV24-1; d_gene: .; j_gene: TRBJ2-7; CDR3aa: CATAGTPTYEQYF; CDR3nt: TGTGCCACCGCGGGGACTCCGACCTACGAGCAGTACTTC
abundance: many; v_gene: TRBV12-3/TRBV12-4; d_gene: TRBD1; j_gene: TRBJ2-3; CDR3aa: CASSARDREFDTQYF; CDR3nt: TGTGCCAGCAGTGCCCGGGACAGGGAATTTGATACGCAGTATTTT
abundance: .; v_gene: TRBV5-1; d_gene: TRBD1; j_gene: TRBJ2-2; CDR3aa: CASSLQGSAGVGELFF; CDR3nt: TGCGCCAGCAGCTTACAGGGGTCGGCGGGTGTCGGGGAGCTGTTTTTT
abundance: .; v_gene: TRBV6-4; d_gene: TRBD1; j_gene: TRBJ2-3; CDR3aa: CASFVRGLPTRTDTQYF; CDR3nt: TGTGCCAGCTTCGTGAGGGGGCTCCCGACCCGCACAGATACGCAGTATTTT
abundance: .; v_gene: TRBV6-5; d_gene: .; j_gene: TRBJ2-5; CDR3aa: CASSYYPGGREETQYF; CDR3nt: TGTGCCAGCAGTTACTACCCTGGGGGAAGGGAGGAGACCCAGTACTTC
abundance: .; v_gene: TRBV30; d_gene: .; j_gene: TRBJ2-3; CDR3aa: CAWSVRGFDTQYF; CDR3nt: TGTGCCTGGAGTGTACGAGGTTTCGATACGCAGTATTTT
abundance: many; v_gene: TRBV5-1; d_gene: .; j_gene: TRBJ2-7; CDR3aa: CASSPGLISYEQYF; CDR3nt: TGCGCCAGCAGCCCGGGACTGATCTCCTACGAGCAGTACTTC
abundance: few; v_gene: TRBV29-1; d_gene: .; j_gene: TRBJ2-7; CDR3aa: CSVEYSDRDYEQYF; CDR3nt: TGCAGCGTTGAATACTCTGACAGAGACTACGAGCAGTACTTC
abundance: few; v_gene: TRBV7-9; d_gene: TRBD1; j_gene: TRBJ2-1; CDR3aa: CASSPRGHNEQFF; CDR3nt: TGTGCCAGCAGCCCCAGGGGGCACAATGAGCAGTTCTTC
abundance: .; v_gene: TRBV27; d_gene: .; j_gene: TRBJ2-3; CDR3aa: CASSPLWGGLPDTQYF; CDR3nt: TGTGCCAGCAGTCCCCTGTGGGGGGGCCTCCCAGATACGCAGTATTTT
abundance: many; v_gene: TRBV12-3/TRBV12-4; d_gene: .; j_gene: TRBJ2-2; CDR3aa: CASSLLGGTGELFF; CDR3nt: TGTGCCAGCAGTTTGCTTGGGGGCACCGGGGAGCTGTTTTTT